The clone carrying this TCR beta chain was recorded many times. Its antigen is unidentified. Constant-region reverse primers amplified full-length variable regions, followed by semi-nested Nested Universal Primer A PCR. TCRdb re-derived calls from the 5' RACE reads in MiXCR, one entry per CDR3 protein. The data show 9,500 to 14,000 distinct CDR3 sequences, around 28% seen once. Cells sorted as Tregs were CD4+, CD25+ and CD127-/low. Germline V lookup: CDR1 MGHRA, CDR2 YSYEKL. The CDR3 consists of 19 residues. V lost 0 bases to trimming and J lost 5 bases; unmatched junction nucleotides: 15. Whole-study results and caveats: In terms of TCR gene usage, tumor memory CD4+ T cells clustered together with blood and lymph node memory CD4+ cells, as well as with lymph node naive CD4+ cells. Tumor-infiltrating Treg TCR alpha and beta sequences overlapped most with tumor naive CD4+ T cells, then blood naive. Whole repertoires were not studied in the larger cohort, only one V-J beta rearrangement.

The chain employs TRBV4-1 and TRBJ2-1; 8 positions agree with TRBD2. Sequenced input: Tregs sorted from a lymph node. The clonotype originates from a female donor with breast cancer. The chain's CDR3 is CASSQDSPQGSGVHNEQFF. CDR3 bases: TGCGCCAGCAGCCAAGATAGCCCGCAAGGTAGCGGGGTTCACAATGAGCAGTTCTTC.